The clone carrying this T cell receptor (beta chain) was seen ten or more times. Its matching antigen is unknown. Memory CD4+ cells were the fraction left after CD45RA+ naive selection. The record originates from a study of shared clonotypes between healthy human individuals. Study observations and caveats: The researchers took only blood, and tissue repertoires probably look different.

Germline CDR1 is SGHRS and CDR2 is YFSETQ. The CDR3 totals 13 residues. Trimming removed 4 bases at V and 6 bases at J, with 12 bases between. Original processing notes: From ImmunoSEQ came sequences covering only the junction and carrying no quality scores, so filtering differed. Data came from immunoSEQ multiplex PCR; TCRdb stores just in-frame clones and leaves some out. The V and J calls and the clone size are those of that table, but D and trimming were determined from the DNA. The data contain hundreds of thousands of clones, around 72% of them singletons. Sequenced material: memory CD4+ T cells sorted from blood. Subset indicated: CD45RA-negative fraction. This sequence originates from a woman aged 25 to 39 in good health. V gene TRBV5-1 combines with J gene TRBJ2-3; D remains ambiguous. The chain's CDR3 is CASSLDPEDTQYF. The CDR3 DNA is TGCGCCAGCAGCCTCGATCCCGAGGATACGCAGTATTTT. Together with reference TRBV5-1 and TRBJ2-3, the CDR3 gives the full variable domain: KAGVTQTPRYLIKTRGQQVTLSCSPISGHRSVSWYQQTPGQGLQFLFEYFSETQRNKGNFPGRFSGRQFSNSRSEMNVSTLELGDSALYLCASSLDPEDTQYFGPGTRLTVL.